The present entry profiles one T cell receptor beta chain with its context. This sample was included in a study of PD-L1 blockade in urothelial cancer. Overall study: Administration of atezolizumab to patients began around 2014, at 1,200 mg intravenously every 3 weeks.

Germline V gene data show CDR1 as MNHEY and CDR2 as SMNVEV (reference sequence). The CDR3 runs to 14 residues. Trimming stripped 5 bases from V and 4 bases from J, with 15 bases between. Assay: immunoSEQ multiplex PCR; the TCRdb copy retains only in-frame clones and omits some. The repertoire includes about 56,000 clones, about 86% of them detected once, and roughly 2.9% sits in the top ten. The sequence came from a man aged 50-60 years with urothelial cancer. The sample was PBMCs, taken around atezolizumab (anti-PD-L1) treatment. The genes are TRBV27 and TRBJ2-7; D gene ambiguous. The DNA for the CDR3 is TGTGCCAGCAGTAAAACTGCAATGACATACGAGCAGTACTTC. This encodes CASSKTAMTYEQYF.